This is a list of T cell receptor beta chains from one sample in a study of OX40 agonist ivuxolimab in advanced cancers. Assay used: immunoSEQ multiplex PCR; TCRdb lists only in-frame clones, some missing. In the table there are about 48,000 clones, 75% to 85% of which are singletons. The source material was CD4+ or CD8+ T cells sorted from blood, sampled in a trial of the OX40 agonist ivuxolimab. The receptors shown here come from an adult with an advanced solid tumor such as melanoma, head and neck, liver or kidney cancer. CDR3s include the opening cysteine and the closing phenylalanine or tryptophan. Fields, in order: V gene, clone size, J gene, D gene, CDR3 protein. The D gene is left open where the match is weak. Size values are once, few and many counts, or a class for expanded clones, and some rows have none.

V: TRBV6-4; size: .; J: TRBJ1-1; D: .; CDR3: CASSLQGDTEAFF
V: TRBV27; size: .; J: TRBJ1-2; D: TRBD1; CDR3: CASTPGGATYGYTF
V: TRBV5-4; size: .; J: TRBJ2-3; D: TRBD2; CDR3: CASSLGRGLSSTDTQYF
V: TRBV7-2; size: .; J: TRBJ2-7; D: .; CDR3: CASSLGRRSSYEQYF
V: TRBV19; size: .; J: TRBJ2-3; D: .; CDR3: CASSEVSTDTQYF
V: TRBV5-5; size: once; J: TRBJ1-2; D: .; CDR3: CASSLQDSRSNYGYTF
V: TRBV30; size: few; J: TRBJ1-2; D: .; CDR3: CAWSEGGSGYTF
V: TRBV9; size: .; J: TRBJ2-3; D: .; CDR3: CASSPRQGGIGTDTQYF
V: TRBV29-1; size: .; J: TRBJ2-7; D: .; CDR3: CSAGRIGSYEQYF
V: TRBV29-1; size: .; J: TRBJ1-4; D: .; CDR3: CSVLTNDNEKLFF
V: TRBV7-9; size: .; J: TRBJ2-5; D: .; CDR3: CASSLFPPGTQYF
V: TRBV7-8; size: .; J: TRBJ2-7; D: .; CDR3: CASSLVPDRIYEQYF
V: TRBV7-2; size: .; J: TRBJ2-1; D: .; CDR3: CASSQPGGIALYNEQFF
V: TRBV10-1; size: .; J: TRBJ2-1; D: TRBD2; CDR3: CASSESGGDEQFF
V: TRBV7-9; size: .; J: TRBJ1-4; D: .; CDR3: CASSLGGQDEKLFF
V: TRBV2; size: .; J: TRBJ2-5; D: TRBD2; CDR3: CASSSGGFQETQYF
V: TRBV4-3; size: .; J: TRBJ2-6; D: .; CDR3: CASSQSPGISSSGANVLTF
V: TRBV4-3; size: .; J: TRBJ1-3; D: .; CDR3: CASSQDRLTAISGNTIYF
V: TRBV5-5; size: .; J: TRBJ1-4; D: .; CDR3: CASSLSSRYEKLFF
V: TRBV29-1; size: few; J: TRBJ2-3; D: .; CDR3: CSVEESPPDTQYF
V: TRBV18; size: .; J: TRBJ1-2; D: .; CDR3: CASSPIERGSYGYTF
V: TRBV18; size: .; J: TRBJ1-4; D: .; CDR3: CASSPAGWGWNEKLFF
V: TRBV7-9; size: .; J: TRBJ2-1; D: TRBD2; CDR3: CASRGLAGVSSYNEQFF
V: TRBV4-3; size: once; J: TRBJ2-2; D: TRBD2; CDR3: CASSQVSGGALTGELFF